These 32 T cell receptor beta chains share one sample of origin, sequenced in a study of CD8 T cells in Susac syndrome. With random hexamers, reverse transcription was performed on about 0.5 to 1 ug of RNA. TCRdb ran MiXCR on the immunoSEQ multiplex PCR reads and lists one entry per CDR3 protein. Here the sample spans roughly 50,000 distinct CDR3 sequences, under 95% being singletons. Sequenced material: CD8+ T cells from PBMCs. The receptors stem from a human donor in good health.

The genes are TRBV7-8 and TRBJ2-1, with 7 bases aligning to TRBD1. CDR3 length: 16 amino acids. The V segment lost 5 bases and the J segment 0 bases; nucleotides outside the gene matches: 7. The germline gives CDR1 SGHVS, CDR2 FQNEAQ. CDR3 residues: CASSLDRASSYNEQFF. Written as DNA, the CDR3 is TGTGCCAGCAGCCTAGACAGGGCGAGCTCCTACAATGAGCAGTTCTTC.

This clonotype appeared a single time. The chain uses TRBV19 and TRBJ2-5; no firm D call. Germline CDR1 and CDR2: LNHDA and SQIVND (reference sequence). The germline V and J ends were trimmed by 9 bases and 1 base, with 12 bases remaining between them. The CDR3 contains 13 residues. In DNA form, the CDR3 reads TGTGCCAGCGCCACTTGGACCCAAGAGACCCAGTACTTC. As protein: CASATWTQETQYF.

V is TRBV24-1 and J is TRBJ2-2; D might be TRBD2 (5 bases). The germline V gene has CDR1 KGHDR and CDR2 SFDVKD. The CDR3 loop spans 15 amino acids. Trimming cost V 5 bases and J 1 base, with 10 bases left between them. The CDR3 reads CATSALAVNTGELFF. In DNA form, the CDR3 reads TGTGCCACCAGTGCCCTAGCAGTGAACACCGGGGAGCTGTTTTTT.

A remark on this clonotype: An end of the junction differs from the germline gene, which may be a read error. The chain is built from TRBV2 and TRBJ2-4; weak D call: TRBD2 (7 bases). Per germline, CDR1 SNHLY and CDR2 FYNNEI. The CDR3 covers 13 residues. The CDR3 here is CASREGGADIQYF. CDR3 in DNA: TGTGCCAGCAGAGAAGGGGGGGCTGACATTCAGTACTTC.

The CDR3 DNA sequence: TGTGCCAGTAACCCAGGGGGCTCGTTAGAGACCCAGTACTTC. This codes for CASNPGGSLETQYF. This rearrangement joins TRBV19 to TRBJ2-5, with 8 bases aligning to TRBD1. Germline values: CDR1 LNHDA, CDR2 SQIVND (reference sequence). The CDR3 contains 14 residues. Losses at the gene ends were 7 bases for V and 4 bases for J; bases not matched to a gene: 8.

V and J are TRBV7-2 and TRBJ2-3; D unresolved. Germline CDR1 SGHTA, CDR2 FQGNSA. This CDR3 has 15 residues. V lost 1 base, J lost 6 bases, and 14 bases lay in between. CDR3 residues: CASSLGTGPRDTQYF. The DNA of the CDR3 is TGTGCCAGCAGCTTAGGGACCGGACCTCGGGATACGCAGTATTTT.

J is TRBJ1-1 and V is TRBV5-1; D unresolved. V shed 4 bases and J shed 0 bases, with 10 bases lying between them. The CDR3 runs to 14 residues. From germline, CDR1 is SGHRS and CDR2 YFSETQ. CDR3 region: CASSPDGLNTEAFF. DNA of the CDR3: TGCGCCAGCAGCCCGGACGGGTTGAACACTGAAGCTTTCTTT.

The V gene is TRBV20-1, the J gene TRBJ2-5; D unresolved. V was cut by 3 bases and J by 3 bases, with 8 bases left in between. The CDR3 covers 12 residues. CDR1 is DFQATT, CDR2 SNEGSKA, per germline (reference sequence). CDR3 nucleotides: TGCAGTGCTAGTTCTTGGGAAGAGACCCAGTACTTC. It codes for CSASSWEETQYF.

The chain employs TRBV20-1 and TRBJ2-1, with D hard to call. This CDR3 is built from 13 residues. CDR1 is DFQATT, CDR2 SNEGSKA, per germline (reference sequence). Trimming took 6 bases from V and 5 from J, leaving 14 bases between them. CDR3 region: CSAPKVRDNEQFF. The CDR3 nucleotides are TGCAGTGCACCCAAGGTACGGGACAATGAGCAGTTCTTC.

This chain joins TRBV5-6 and TRBJ2-4; 8 bases agree with TRBD1. Germline V gene lookup returns CDR1 SGHDT and CDR2 YYEEEE. This CDR3 has 14 amino acids. V lost 2 bases, J lost 7 bases, and 5 bases stayed unmatched. CDR3: CASSLGTGANIQYF. The CDR3 region has the DNA TGTGCCAGCAGCTTAGGGACAGGAGCGAACATTCAGTACTTC.

This rearrangement joins TRBV7-9 to TRBJ1-3; the D gene is possibly TRBD1 (6 bases). Between the trimmed V and J ends, which lost 4 bases and 0 bases, there was a span of 7 bases. The CDR3 runs 14 residues. CDR1 and CDR2 from the germline V gene are SEHNR and FQNEAQ (reference sequence). CDR3 sequence (DNA): TGTGCCAGCAGCTCGACAGGCTCTGGAAACACCATATATTTT. Protein sequence: CASSSTGSGNTIYF.

This chain links TRBV27 with TRBJ1-5, with TRBD1 as a possible D gene (5 bases). Deletions cut 2 bases from V and 0 bases from J, with 8 bases between. This CDR3 comprises 15 residues. Per germline, CDR1 MNHEY and CDR2 SMNVEV (reference sequence). This CDR3 is CASSLVGDSNQPQHF. Here the CDR3 DNA reads TGTGCCAGCAGTTTAGTAGGGGATAGCAATCAGCCCCAGCATTTT.

The chain uses TRBV28 and TRBJ2-1, with D perhaps TRBD2 (5 bases). The CDR3 extends over 12 amino acids. Trimming took 5 bases from V and 15 from J, leaving 17 bases between them. The V gene's germline CDR1 is MDHEN and CDR2 SYDVKM. CDR3: CASSLSAVRLFF. In DNA, the CDR3 is TGTGCCAGCAGTCTTTCAGCGGTTAGGCTGTTCTTC.

The chain links TRBV15 to TRBJ1-2; the D is unclear. Germline values: CDR1 LNHNV, CDR2 YYDKDF (reference sequence). This CDR3 spans 14 amino acids. V lost 4 bases, J lost 7 bases, and 16 bases lay in between. In nucleotides, the CDR3 is TGTGCCACCAGCAACTTCGATCGGGTGGGTGGCTACACCTTC. Encoded protein: CATSNFDRVGGYTF.

This chain joins TRBV20-1 and TRBJ2-3; 7 bases match TRBD1. The CDR3 consists of 13 residues. Germline CDR1 and CDR2: DFQATT and SNEGSKA (reference sequence). V was clipped by 5 bases and J by 2 bases; unmatched bases: 4. CDR3 sequence: CSAPDRFTDTQYF. The CDR3, as DNA: TGCAGTGCTCCGGACAGGTTCACAGATACGCAGTATTTT.

This chain links TRBV27 with TRBJ2-1; 13 bases match TRBD2. The CDR3 is 19 amino acids. The V segment lost 4 bases and the J segment 0 bases; nucleotides outside the gene matches: 9. CDR1 is MNHEY, CDR2 SMNVEV, per germline (reference sequence). CDR3 in amino acids: CASSSTSGRAPGSYNEQFF. In nucleotides, the CDR3 is TGTGCCAGCAGTTCCACTAGCGGGAGGGCCCCGGGCTCCTACAATGAGCAGTTCTTC.

This chain joins TRBV3-1 and TRBJ2-1; no clear D gene. The CDR3 extends over 15 amino acids. V lost 1 base and J 3 bases, leaving 10 bases between the germline ends. Germline CDR1 is LGHDT and CDR2 is YNNKEL (reference sequence). The CDR3 sequence: CASSQVTGGYNEQFF. In nucleotides, the CDR3 is TGTGCCAGCAGCCAAGTCACTGGCGGCTACAATGAGCAGTTCTTC.

This sequence joins TRBV29-1 and TRBJ2-2; the D gene is possibly TRBD2 (5 bases). The CDR3 totals 14 residues. Germline V lookup: CDR1 SQVTM, CDR2 ANQGSEA. Trimming pared 2 bases from V and 4 bases from J, leaving 11 bases between. The CDR3 spells CSVEWLEGTGELFF. The CDR3 region has the DNA TGCAGCGTTGAATGGCTAGAGGGCACCGGGGAGCTGTTTTTT.

On this clonotype: A junction boundary mismatches the germline segment, possibly from a read error. The genes are TRBV6-2 or TRBV6-3 and TRBJ2-4, with TRBD1 identical over 7 bases. Looked up from germline, CDR1 is MNHEY and CDR2 is SVGEGT. This CDR3 region has 15 residues. CDR3 nucleotides: TGTGCCAGCAGTACGCAAGGGACAGCCAAAAACGTTCAGTACTTC. Its protein is CASSTQGTAKNVQYF.

This chain connects TRBV9 to TRBJ2-7, with 7 nucleotides matching TRBD2. CDR3 size: 15 residues. The germline CDR1 and CDR2 sequences are SGDLS and YYNGEE. Germline trimming cut 0 bases from V and 2 bases from J; bases unmatched to any gene: 5. CDR3 in DNA: TGTGCCAGCAGCGTAGCGGCTAGCGGAGCCTACGAGCAGTACTTC. Translated, it gives CASSVAASGAYEQYF. The full variable domain, its missing parts supplied by reference TRBV9 and TRBJ2-7, is DSGVTQTPKHLITATGQRVTLRCSPRSGDLSVYWYQQSLDQGLQFLIQYYNGEERAKGNILERFSAQQFPDLHSELNLSSLELGDSALYFCASSVAASGAYEQYFGPGTRLTVT.

The chain links TRBV19 to TRBJ2-7; TRBD1 is a possible D gene (6 bases). The CDR3 covers 14 residues. The V end was cut by 5 bases, the J end by 5 bases, with 16 bases between. The germline CDR1 and CDR2 sequences are LNHDA and SQIVND (reference sequence). CDR3 sequence (DNA): TGTGCCAGTAGTTCAGGACAGCCCTGGGACGAGCAGTACTTC. This sequence encodes CASSSGQPWDEQYF.

The rearrangement joins TRBV7-9 to TRBJ1-2; D possibly corresponds to TRBD1 (6 bases). The CDR3 loop spans 12 amino acids. Trimming left V 6 bases short and J 8 bases short, with 13 bases between. Germline V CDR1 and CDR2: SEHNR, FQNEAQ (reference sequence). This CDR3 is CASSLGGDGYTF. Written as DNA, the CDR3 is TGTGCCAGCAGTCTAGGGGGGGACGGCTACACCTTC.

The chain employs TRBV13 and TRBJ1-1; 7 bases line up with TRBD1. The CDR3 sequence is 16 residues long. Unmatched junction bases numbered 12, after V lost 5 bases and J lost 3 bases. Germline V gives CDR1 PRHDT, CDR2 FYEKMQ (reference sequence). The DNA of the CDR3 is TGTGCCAGCAGCCCCCGGACAGGTCGCCCGTACACTGAAGCTTTCTTT. Amino acids: CASSPRTGRPYTEAFF.

V and J are TRBV11-2 and TRBJ1-1, with D perhaps TRBD1 (5 bases). The CDR3 totals 12 residues. Germline V CDR1 and CDR2: SGHAT, FQNNGV. Trimming cost V 1 base and J 7 bases, with 7 bases left between them. The chain's CDR3 is CASSLGQIEAFF. CDR3 DNA: TGTGCCAGCAGCTTAGGACAGATTGAAGCTTTCTTT.

This clonotype was observed once. The chain has TRBV4-1 and TRBJ1-2; D is unclear. Germline CDR1 is MGHRA and CDR2 is YSYEKL. The CDR3 spans 13 residues. V shed 0 bases and J shed 7 bases, with 9 bases lying between them. CDR3 nucleotide sequence: TGCGCCAGCAGCCAAGAACCATCAAGTGGCTACACCTTC. Protein sequence: CASSQEPSSGYTF.

The rearrangement uses TRBV27 and TRBJ2-1; D perhaps matches TRBD2 (6 bases). CDR3 length equals 14 residues. Germline assignment: CDR1 MNHEY and CDR2 SMNVEV (reference sequence). V lost 5 bases and J lost 7, with 15 bases in between. CDR3 bases: TGTGCCAGCAGTGTAGGGACTTCTCATAATGAGCAGTTCTTC. Amino acids: CASSVGTSHNEQFF.

The CDR3 loop reads CASSRGYNEQFF. The CDR3, as DNA: TGTGCCAGCAGCCGGGGATACAATGAGCAGTTCTTC. The genes are TRBV28 and TRBJ2-1; a weak D match, TRBD2 (5 bases). CDR1 is MDHEN and CDR2 is SYDVKM in the germline V gene. The CDR3 runs 12 residues. Trimming cost V 6 bases and J 4 bases, with 7 bases left between them.

The J gene is TRBJ1-1, the V gene TRBV29-1, with a tentative D call TRBD1 (5 bases). The CDR3 extends over 10 amino acids. Germline assignment: CDR1 SQVTM and CDR2 ANQGSEA. Between the trimmed V and J ends, which lost 4 bases and 7 bases, there was a span of 7 bases. CDR3 DNA sequence: TGCAGCGTTGCCACAGGTGAAGCTTTCTTT. The encoded protein is CSVATGEAFF.

The chain carries TRBV4-2 and TRBJ2-1; 9 bases align to TRBD2. V shed 0 bases, J shed 8 bases, and the junction held 8 bases outside the gene matches. The CDR3 consists of 16 residues. Per germline, CDR1 LGHNA and CDR2 YNFKEQ. The CDR3 nucleotides read TGTGCCAGCAGCCAAGATCCCCTAGCGGGATGGGATGAGCAGTTCTTC. It yields the protein CASSQDPLAGWDEQFF.

The V call is TRBV23-1, the J call TRBJ2-1; possibly TRBD1 or TRBD2 for D (5 bases each). TRBV23-1 is an ORF for which the function is uncertain. This CDR3 has 16 residues. Trimming stripped 10 bases from V and 0 bases from J, with 19 bases between. This CDR3 reads CAKSGTIVSSYNEQFF. In DNA form, the CDR3 reads TGCGCCAAGTCAGGGACCATAGTTAGCTCCTACAATGAGCAGTTCTTC.

The chain recombines TRBV28 with TRBJ2-5, with 8 nucleotides matching TRBD2. V was pared by 8 bases and J by 5 bases, with 13 bases of the junction left unmatched. The CDR3 has 15 residues. Germline V CDR1 and CDR2: MDHEN, SYDVKM. The CDR3 DNA reads TGTGCCAGCGCACCCCACAGCGGGAGAGGGGAGACCCAGTACTTC. Protein sequence: CASAPHSGRGETQYF. Using reference TRBV28 and TRBJ2-5 for the parts outside the CDR3, the full variable domain is DVKVTQSSRYLVKRTGEKVFLECVQDMDHENMFWYRQDPGLGLRLIYFSYDVKMKEKGDIPEGYSVSREKKERFSLILESASTNQTSMYLCASAPHSGRGETQYFGPGTRLLVL.

V usage is TRBV7-9 and J usage is TRBJ2-7; D remains ambiguous. There are 13 residues in the CDR3. V was cut by 1 base and J by 3 bases, with 7 bases left in between. Per germline, CDR1 SEHNR and CDR2 FQNEAQ (reference sequence). The CDR3 region is CASSLDYIYEQYF. The CDR3 DNA is TGTGCCAGCAGCTTAGATTACATCTACGAGCAGTACTTC.